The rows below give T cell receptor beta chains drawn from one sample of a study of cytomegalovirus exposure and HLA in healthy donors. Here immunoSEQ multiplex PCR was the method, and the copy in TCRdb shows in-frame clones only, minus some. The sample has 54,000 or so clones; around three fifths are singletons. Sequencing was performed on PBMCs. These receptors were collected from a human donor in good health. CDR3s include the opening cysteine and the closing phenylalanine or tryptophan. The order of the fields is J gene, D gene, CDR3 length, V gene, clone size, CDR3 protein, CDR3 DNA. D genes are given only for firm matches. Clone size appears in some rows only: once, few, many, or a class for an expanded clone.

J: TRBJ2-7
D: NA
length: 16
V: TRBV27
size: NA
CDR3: CASSLVATGSTYEQYF
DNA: TGTGCCAGCAGTTTAGTCGCGACGGGAAGTACCTACGAGCAGTACTTC

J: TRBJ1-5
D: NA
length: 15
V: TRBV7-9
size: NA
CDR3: CASSLGQGGDQPQHF
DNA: TGTGCCAGCAGCTTAGGGCAAGGGGGAGATCAGCCCCAGCATTTT

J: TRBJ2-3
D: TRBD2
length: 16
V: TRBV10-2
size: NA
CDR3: CASSESWGGSTDTQYF
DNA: TGCGCCAGCAGTGAGTCATGGGGGGGGAGCACAGATACGCAGTATTTT

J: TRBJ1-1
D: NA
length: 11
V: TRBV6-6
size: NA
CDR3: CASSSNTEAFF
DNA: TGTGCCAGCAGTTCTAACACTGAAGCTTTCTTT

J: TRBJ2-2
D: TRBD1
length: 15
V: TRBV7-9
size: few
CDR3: CASSYDRGNTGELFF
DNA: TGTGCCAGCAGCTACGACAGGGGTAACACCGGGGAGCTGTTTTTT

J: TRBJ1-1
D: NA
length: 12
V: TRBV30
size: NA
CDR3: CAWSGGRAEAFF
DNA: TGTGCCTGGTCTGGGGGCCGGGCTGAAGCTTTCTTT

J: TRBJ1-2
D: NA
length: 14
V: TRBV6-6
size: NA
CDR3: CASSSPRRLGGYTF
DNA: TGTGCCAGCAGTTCCCCACGACGACTAGGAGGCTACACCTTC

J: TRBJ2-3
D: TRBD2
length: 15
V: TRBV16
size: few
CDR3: CASRRSGGNTDTQYF
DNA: TGTGCCAGCAGACGAAGCGGGGGGAACACAGATACGCAGTATTTT

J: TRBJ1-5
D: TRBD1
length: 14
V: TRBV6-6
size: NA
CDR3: CASIIRQGNQPQHF
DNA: TGTGCCAGCATAATACGACAGGGGAATCAGCCCCAGCATTTT

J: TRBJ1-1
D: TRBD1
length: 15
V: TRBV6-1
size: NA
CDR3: CASSDGTGRNTEAFF
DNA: TGTGCCAGCAGTGACGGGACAGGTAGGAACACTGAAGCTTTCTTT

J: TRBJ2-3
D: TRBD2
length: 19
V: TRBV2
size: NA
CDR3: CASTGGGLAGGLAPDTQYF
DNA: TGTGCCAGCACCGGGGGGGGACTAGCGGGGGGGCTGGCTCCGGATACGCAGTATTTT

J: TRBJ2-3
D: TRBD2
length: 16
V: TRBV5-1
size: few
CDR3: CASSLVAGARTDTQYF
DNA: TGCGCCAGCAGTCTTGTAGCGGGGGCACGCACAGATACGCAGTATTTT

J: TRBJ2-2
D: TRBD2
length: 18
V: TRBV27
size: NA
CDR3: CASSLGASGGVNTGELFF
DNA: TGTGCCAGCAGTTTAGGCGCTAGCGGGGGGGTGAACACCGGGGAGCTGTTTTTT

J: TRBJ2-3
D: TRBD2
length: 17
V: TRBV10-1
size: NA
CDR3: CASSIGGLAGLTDTQYF
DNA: TGCGCCAGCAGCATAGGGGGACTAGCGGGGCTCACAGATACGCAGTATTTT

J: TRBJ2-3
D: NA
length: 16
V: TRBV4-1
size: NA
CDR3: CASSQDSASGTDTQYF
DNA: TGCGCCAGCAGCCAAGATTCCGCTAGCGGCACAGATACGCAGTATTTT

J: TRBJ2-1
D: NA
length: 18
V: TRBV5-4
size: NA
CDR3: CASSNRLTGGPQHNEQFF
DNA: TGTGCCAGCAGCAATCGACTCACGGGGGGCCCCCAACACAATGAGCAGTTCTTC

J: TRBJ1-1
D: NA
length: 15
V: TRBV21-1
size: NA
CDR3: CASSKGEGPNTEAFF
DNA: TGTGCCAGCAGCAAAGGGGAGGGGCCGAACACTGAAGCTTTCTTT

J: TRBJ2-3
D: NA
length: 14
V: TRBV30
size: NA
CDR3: CAWSVPPDTDTQYF
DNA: TGTGCCTGGAGTGTACCCCCAGACACAGATACGCAGTATTTT

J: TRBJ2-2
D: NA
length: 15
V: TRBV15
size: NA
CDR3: CATSRAHRTTGELFF
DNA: TGTGCCACCAGCAGAGCTCACAGGACGACCGGGGAGCTGTTTTTT

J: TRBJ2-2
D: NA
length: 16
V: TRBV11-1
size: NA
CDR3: CASSPGGQALSGELFF
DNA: TGTGCCAGCAGCCCGGGGGGACAGGCCCTTTCGGGGGAGCTGTTTTTT

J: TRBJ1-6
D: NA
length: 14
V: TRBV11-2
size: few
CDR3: CASSRGSVDSPLHF
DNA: TGTGCCAGCAGCCGGGGTAGCGTAGATTCACCCCTCCACTTT

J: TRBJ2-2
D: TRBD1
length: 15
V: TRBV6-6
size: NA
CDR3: CASSPGQGNTGELFF
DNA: TGTGCCAGCAGCCCCGGACAGGGGAACACCGGGGAGCTGTTTTTT

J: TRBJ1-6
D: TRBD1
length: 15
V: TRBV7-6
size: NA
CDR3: CASSSRTGGKSPLHF
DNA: TGTGCCAGCAGCTCCCGGACAGGGGGAAAATCACCCCTCCACTTT

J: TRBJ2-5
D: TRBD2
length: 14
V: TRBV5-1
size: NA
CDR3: CASTGGLAQETQYF
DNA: TGCGCCAGCACCGGGGGGTTGGCGCAAGAGACCCAGTACTTC

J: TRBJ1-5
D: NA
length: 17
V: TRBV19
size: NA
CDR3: CASRRHTGTSRHQPQHF
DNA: TGTGCCAGTAGGCGGCACACAGGCACCTCTCGACATCAGCCCCAGCATTTT

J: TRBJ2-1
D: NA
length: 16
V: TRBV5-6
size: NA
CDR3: CASLGGASILNNEQFF
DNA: TGTGCCAGCCTAGGGGGTGCCTCCATTTTAAACAATGAGCAGTTCTTC

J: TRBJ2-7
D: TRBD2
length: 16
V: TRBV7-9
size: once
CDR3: CASSLVDGGSAREQYF
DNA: TGTGCCAGCAGCCTCGTAGACGGGGGGTCTGCTAGGGAGCAGTACTTC

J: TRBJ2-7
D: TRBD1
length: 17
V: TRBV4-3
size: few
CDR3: CASSQDITGAFYYEQYF
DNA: TGCGCCAGCAGCCAAGATATCACAGGGGCTTTCTACTACGAGCAGTACTTC

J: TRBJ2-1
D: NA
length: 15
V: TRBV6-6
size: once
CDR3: CASSYSGGGGNEQFF
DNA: TGTGCCAGCAGTTACTCGGGGGGGGGCGGAAATGAGCAGTTCTTC

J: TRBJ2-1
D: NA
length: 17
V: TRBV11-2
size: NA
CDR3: CASSLGRSGNSYNEQFF
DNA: TGTGCCAGCAGCTTAGGGCGCTCAGGTAACTCCTACAATGAGCAGTTCTTC

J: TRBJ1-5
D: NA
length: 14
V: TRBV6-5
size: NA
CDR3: CASRGSTGGQPQHF
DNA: TGTGCCAGCAGAGGATCGACAGGAGGCCAGCCCCAGCATTTT

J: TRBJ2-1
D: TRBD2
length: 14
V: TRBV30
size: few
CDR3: CAWSELAGGYEQFF
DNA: TGTGCCTGGAGTGAACTAGCGGGGGGTTATGAGCAGTTCTTC

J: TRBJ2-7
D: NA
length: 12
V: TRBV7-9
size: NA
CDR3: CSSSLGPPEQYF
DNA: TGTTCCAGCAGCTTAGGGCCCCCCGAGCAGTACTTC

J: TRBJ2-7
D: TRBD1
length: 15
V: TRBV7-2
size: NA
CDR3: CASTFDRGTSYEQYF
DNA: TGTGCCAGCACCTTCGACAGGGGGACCTCCTACGAGCAGTACTTC

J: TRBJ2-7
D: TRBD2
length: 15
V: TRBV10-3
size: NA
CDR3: CAISGSDSGAYEQYF
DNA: TGTGCCATCAGTGGATCGGATAGCGGGGCTTACGAGCAGTACTTC

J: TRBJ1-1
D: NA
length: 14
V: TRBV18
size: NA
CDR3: CASSPQTGNTEAFF
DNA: TGTGCCAGCTCACCACAGACAGGGAACACTGAAGCTTTCTTT

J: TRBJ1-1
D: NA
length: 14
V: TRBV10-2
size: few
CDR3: CASGYGLLGTEAFF
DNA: TGCGCCAGCGGCTACGGACTGCTGGGTACTGAAGCTTTCTTT

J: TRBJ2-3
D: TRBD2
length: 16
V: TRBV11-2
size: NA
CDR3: CASSLLAGGRTDTQYF
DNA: TGTGCCAGCAGCTTATTAGCGGGGGGTCGCACAGATACGCAGTATTTT

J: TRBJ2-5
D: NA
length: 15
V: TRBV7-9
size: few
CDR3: CASSSGLTPLMEQYF
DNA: TGTGCCAGCAGCTCAGGACTCACACCACTGATGGAGCAGTACTTC

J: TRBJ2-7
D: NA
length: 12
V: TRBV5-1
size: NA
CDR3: CASSLVGDEQYF
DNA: TGCGCCAGCAGCTTGGTAGGGGACGAGCAGTACTTC

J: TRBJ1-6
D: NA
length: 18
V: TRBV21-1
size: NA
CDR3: CASSKEGGSSSYNSPLHF
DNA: TGTGCCAGCAGCAAAGAGGGGGGGTCGAGCTCCTATAATTCACCCCTCCACTTT

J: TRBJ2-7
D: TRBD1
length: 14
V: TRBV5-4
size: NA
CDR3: CASSILTGTYEQYF
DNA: TGTGCCAGCAGTATACTGACAGGGACCTACGAGCAGTACTTC

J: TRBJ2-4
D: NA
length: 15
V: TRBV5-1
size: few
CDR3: CASSSPGVAKNIQYF
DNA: TGCGCCAGCAGCTCCCCAGGGGTAGCCAAAAACATTCAGTACTTC

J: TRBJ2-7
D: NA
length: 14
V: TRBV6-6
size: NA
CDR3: CASSYLGQTYEQYF
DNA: TGTGCCAGCAGTTACCTGGGCCAGACCTACGAGCAGTACTTC

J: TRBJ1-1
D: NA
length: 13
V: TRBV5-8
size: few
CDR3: CASSQGRRNEAFF
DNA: TGTGCCAGCAGCCAGGGGCGGCGAAATGAAGCTTTCTTT

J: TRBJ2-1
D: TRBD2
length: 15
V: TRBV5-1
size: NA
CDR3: CASSFSGGAVNEQFF
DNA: TGCGCCAGCAGCTTTAGCGGGGGGGCCGTTAATGAGCAGTTCTTC

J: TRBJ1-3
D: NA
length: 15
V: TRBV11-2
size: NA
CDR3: CASSSHTGTGNTIYF
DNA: TGTGCCAGCAGCTCCCACACAGGGACTGGAAACACCATATATTTT

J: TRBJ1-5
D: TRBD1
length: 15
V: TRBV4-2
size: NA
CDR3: CASSQGQGGNQPQHF
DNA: TGTGCCAGCAGCCAGGGACAGGGTGGCAATCAGCCCCAGCATTTT